The source of this T cell receptor beta chain is a study of spatial heterogeneity in lung cancer. Study background: The count of detected beta-chain sequences consistently exceeded that of alpha-chain sequences. The library had UMIs, and each TCR and UMI pair averaged more than ten raw reads.

The time point was: sample taken at primary tumor resection. Tumor, nontumor lung or frozen PBMC supplied whole RNA, sequenced without sorting. The donor population consisted of 72 patients with untreated, early-stage non-small cell lung cancer. Germline V gene lookup returns CDR1 MDHEN and CDR2 SYDVKM. The CDR3 consists of 13 residues. V shed 7 bases and J 3 bases; nucleotides not matched to a gene: 5. Unique molecular identifiers, one per molecule, were present on every TCR cDNA molecule. TCRdb analysed the 5' RACE reads with MiXCR anew, one entry per CDR3 protein. The sample has around 50,000 distinct CDR3 sequences; about 7.6% are singletons.

The chain recombines TRBV28 with TRBJ2-7, with TRBD2 matching over 8 bases. This sequence was found in a female donor with early-stage non-small cell lung cancer. Specimen: PBMCs, collected at surgery. CDR3 in amino acids: CASTRGGLYEQYF. CDR3 sequence (DNA): TGTGCCAGCACCCGGGGGGGGCTCTACGAGCAGTACTTC.